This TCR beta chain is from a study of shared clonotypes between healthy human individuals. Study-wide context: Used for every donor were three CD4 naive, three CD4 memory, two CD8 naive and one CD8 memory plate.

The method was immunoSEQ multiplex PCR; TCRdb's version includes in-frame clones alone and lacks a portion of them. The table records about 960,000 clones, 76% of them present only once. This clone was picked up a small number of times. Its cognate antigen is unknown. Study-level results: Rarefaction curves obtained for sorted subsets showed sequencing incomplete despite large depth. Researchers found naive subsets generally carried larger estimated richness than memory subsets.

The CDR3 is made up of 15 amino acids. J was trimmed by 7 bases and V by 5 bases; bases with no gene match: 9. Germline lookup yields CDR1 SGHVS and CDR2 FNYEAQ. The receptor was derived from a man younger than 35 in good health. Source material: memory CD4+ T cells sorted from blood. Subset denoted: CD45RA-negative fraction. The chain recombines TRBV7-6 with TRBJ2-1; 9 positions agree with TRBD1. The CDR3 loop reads CASSPRDREWNEQFF. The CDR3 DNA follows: TGTGCCAGCAGCCCCAGGGACAGGGAGTGGAATGAGCAGTTCTTC.